One and the same sample provided the 10 T cell receptor beta chains below, sequenced in a study of beta chain features in type 1 diabetes. The whole isolated RNA underwent reverse transcription, so sequencing captured expressed TCRB transcripts. The method was immunoSEQ multiplex PCR; TCRdb's version includes in-frame clones alone and lacks a portion of them. The sample shows around 310,000 clones, approximately 9.9% of them seen only once. What was sequenced was naive CD4+ T cells from blood. All receptors derive from a woman aged 25 to 39 in good health.

This clone was observed a few times. This chain uses TRBV10-3 with TRBJ2-1; 11 positions agree with TRBD2. Per germline, CDR1 ENHRY and CDR2 SYGVKD. V lost 2 bases to trimming and J lost 10 bases; unmatched junction nucleotides: 7. This CDR3 is built from 15 residues. The CDR3 nucleotides are TGTGCCATCAGTGAGCCTAGCGGGAGGACCCACGAGCAGTTCTTC. Its protein product is CAISEPSGRTHEQFF.

This clone was picked up a small number of times. The CDR3 bases are TGTGCCATCAGAGACAGGGGGCACGTCTATGGCTACACCTTC. This sequence encodes CAIRDRGHVYGYTF. This chain links TRBV10-3 with TRBJ1-2; 10 positions match TRBD1. J gave up 4 bases and V 6 bases, and 5 bases lay outside the gene matches. The CDR3 covers 14 residues. From germline, CDR1 is ENHRY and CDR2 SYGVKD.

This rearrangement joins TRBV10-2 to TRBJ2-1; TRBD2 might be the D (6 bases). The CDR3 has 12 amino acids. Germline-derived CDR1 and CDR2 are WSHSY and SAAADI. V was shortened by 7 bases and J by 4 bases, with 8 bases between the two germline ends. The CDR3 here is CASTSDYNEQFF. DNA of the CDR3: TGCGCCAGCACTAGCGATTACAATGAGCAGTTCTTC.

V is TRBV9 and J is TRBJ2-3; D is uncertain. The V and J ends lost 3 bases and 4 bases respectively, with 6 bases between them. The CDR3 loop spans 12 amino acids. CDR1 SGDLS and CDR2 YYNGEE come from the germline V gene. CDR3 loop: CASSERADTQYF. CDR3 in DNA: TGTGCCAGCAGCGAAAGAGCAGATACGCAGTATTTT.

V is TRBV9 and J is TRBJ1-2; 10 bases fit TRBD1. The CDR3 is 16 amino acids. In germline, CDR1 is SGDLS, CDR2 YYNGEE. J was trimmed by 4 bases and V by 4 bases; bases with no gene match: 10. This chain's CDR3 is CASSMTGGSTTYGYTF. The CDR3 region has the DNA TGTGCCAGCAGCATGACAGGGGGCTCAACTACCTATGGCTACACCTTC. The full variable domain, with the rest looked up from reference TRBV9 and TRBJ1-2, is DSGVTQTPKHLITATGQRVTLRCSPRSGDLSVYWYQQSLDQGLQFLIQYYNGEERAKGNILERFSAQQFPDLHSELNLSSLELGDSALYFCASSMTGGSTTYGYTFGSGTRLTVV.

This rearrangement joins TRBV30 to TRBJ2-7, with 9 bases matching TRBD2. Germline V gene data show CDR1 as GTSNPN and CDR2 as SVGIG (reference sequence). The ends lost 0 bases at V and 2 bases at J; junction bases unmatched: 17. There are 19 residues in the CDR3. CDR3 sequence reads: CAWSVQSLIAGDHPYEQYF. The CDR3 DNA sequence: TGTGCCTGGAGTGTACAATCCCTCATAGCGGGAGATCACCCCTACGAGCAGTACTTC.

Only a few counts were recorded for this clone. The rearrangement joins TRBV11-3 to TRBJ2-1; 11 bases map to TRBD1. Trimming at V came to 5 bases and at J to 0 bases, leaving 3 bases not matched to a gene. Germline V lookup: CDR1 SGHNT, CDR2 YENEEA. This CDR3 is built from 16 residues. CDR3 sequence: CASSVGTGGSYNEQFF. The CDR3 DNA sequence: TGTGCCAGCAGCGTCGGGACAGGGGGCTCCTACAATGAGCAGTTCTTC.

This chain connects TRBV10-3 to TRBJ2-2; TRBD2 is a possible D gene (6 bases). Germline V gene sequence: CDR1 ENHRY, CDR2 SYGVKD. The CDR3 length is 11 residues. V lost 8 bases to trimming and J lost 5 bases, with 6 bases between them. The CDR3 reads CAIRETGELFF. CDR3 bases: TGTGCCATCCGGGAGACCGGGGAGCTGTTTTTT.

The gene calls are TRBV19 and TRBJ2-1; 9 bases agree with TRBD1. Germline CDR1 LNHDA, CDR2 SQIVND (reference sequence). V dropped 3 bases and J dropped 10; count of bases not matched to a gene: 7. The CDR3 totals 14 residues. The DNA of the CDR3 is TGTGCCAGTAGTATTAGGGGACAGGGTAGGGAGCAGTTCTTC. Translation gives CASSIRGQGREQFF.

V and J are TRBV4-2 and TRBJ2-6; maybe TRBD2 (5 bases). The CDR3 runs 16 residues. Looked up from germline, CDR1 is LGHNA and CDR2 is YNFKEQ. V lost 0 bases and J 0 bases, leaving 6 bases between the germline ends. The CDR3: CASSQEEASGANVLTF. DNA of the CDR3: TGTGCCAGCAGCCAAGAGGAGGCCTCTGGGGCCAACGTCCTGACTTTC.